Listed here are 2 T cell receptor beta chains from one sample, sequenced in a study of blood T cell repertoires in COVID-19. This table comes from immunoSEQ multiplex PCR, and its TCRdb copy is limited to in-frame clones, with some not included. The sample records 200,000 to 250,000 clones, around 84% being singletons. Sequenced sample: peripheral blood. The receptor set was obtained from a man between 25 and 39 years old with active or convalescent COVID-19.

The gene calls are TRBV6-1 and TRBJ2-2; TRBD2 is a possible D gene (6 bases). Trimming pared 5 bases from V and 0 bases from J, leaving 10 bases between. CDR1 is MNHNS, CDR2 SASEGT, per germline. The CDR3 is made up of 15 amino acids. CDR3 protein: CASSSSASNTGELFF. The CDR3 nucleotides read TGTGCCAGCAGTTCTAGCGCCTCGAACACCGGGGAGCTGTTTTTT.

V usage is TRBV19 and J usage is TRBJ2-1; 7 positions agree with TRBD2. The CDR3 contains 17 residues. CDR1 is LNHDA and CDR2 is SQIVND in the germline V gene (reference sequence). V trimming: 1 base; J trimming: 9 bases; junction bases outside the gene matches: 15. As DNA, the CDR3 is TGTGCCAGTAGTATAGGACTAGCCACTATTCCTTGGGGTGAGCAGTTCTTC. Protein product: CASSIGLATIPWGEQFF.